The 5 T cell receptor beta chains given below trace back to one sample, sequenced in a study of graft-versus-host responses after intestinal transplantation. Only in-frame clones appear in the TCRdb table, and some are missing; sequencing was by immunoSEQ multiplex PCR. Altogether 80,000 to 100,000 clones are present, about nine tenths being singletons, with the ten largest covering under 0.2%. Their cognate antigens are unknown. This specimen was unstimulated CD4+ T cells sorted from spleen or lymph node cells, taken before transplant. Source of these receptors: a human donor who was the organ donor for an intestinal transplant.

V and J are TRBV18 and TRBJ1-6; 8 bases match TRBD1. CDR1 and CDR2 from the germline V gene are KGHSH and LQKENI. The J segment lost 5 bases and the V segment lost 6 bases, leaving 9 bases of the junction unmatched. This CDR3 is built from 16 residues. The CDR3 bases are TGTGCCAGCTCTCAAGGAGACAGGGGTGATAATTCACCCCTCCACTTT. Encoded protein: CASSQGDRGDNSPLHF.

V is TRBV4-1 and J is TRBJ2-7; 9 bases map to TRBD1. The CDR3 has 16 amino acids. Trimming removed 0 bases from V and 4 bases from J; junction bases left unmatched: 7. The germline gives CDR1 MGHRA, CDR2 YSYEKL. DNA of the CDR3: TGCGCCAGCAGCCAAGAAGTTAGACAGGGGGGGTACGAGCAGTACTTC. This encodes CASSQEVRQGGYEQYF.

This sequence joins TRBV10-2 and TRBJ2-5, with 9 bases fitting TRBD1. The J call is in doubt because the DNA end fits TRBJ2-7 better. CDR3 length: 17 amino acids. Per the germline V gene, CDR1 is WSHSY and CDR2 is SAAADI. CDR3 sequence reads: CASSVNQQGAFSYEQYF. The CDR3 coding sequence is TGCGCCAGCAGTGTTAACCAACAGGGGGCGTTTAGCTACGAGCAGTACTTC.

The chain recombines TRBV7-2 with TRBJ2-5; TRBD2 matches at 10 bases. The CDR3 is 15 amino acids. The V and J ends lost 2 bases and 5 bases, in that order; junction bases with no gene match: 5. Germline V lookup: CDR1 SGHTA, CDR2 FQGNSA. The CDR3 here is CASSLTAGGRETQYF. CDR3 in DNA: TGTGCCAGCAGCTTAACAGCGGGGGGGCGGGAGACCCAGTACTTC.

The chain joins TRBV7-3 to TRBJ2-1; TRBD2 agrees at 8 bases. V trimming: 5 bases; J trimming: 3 bases; junction bases outside the gene matches: 6. The CDR3 has 15 amino acids. The V gene's germline CDR1 is SGHTA and CDR2 FQGTGA. The CDR3 DNA follows: TGTGCCAGCAGCCCCCGAAGCGGGGGCTACAATGAGCAGTTCTTC. It encodes CASSPRSGGYNEQFF.